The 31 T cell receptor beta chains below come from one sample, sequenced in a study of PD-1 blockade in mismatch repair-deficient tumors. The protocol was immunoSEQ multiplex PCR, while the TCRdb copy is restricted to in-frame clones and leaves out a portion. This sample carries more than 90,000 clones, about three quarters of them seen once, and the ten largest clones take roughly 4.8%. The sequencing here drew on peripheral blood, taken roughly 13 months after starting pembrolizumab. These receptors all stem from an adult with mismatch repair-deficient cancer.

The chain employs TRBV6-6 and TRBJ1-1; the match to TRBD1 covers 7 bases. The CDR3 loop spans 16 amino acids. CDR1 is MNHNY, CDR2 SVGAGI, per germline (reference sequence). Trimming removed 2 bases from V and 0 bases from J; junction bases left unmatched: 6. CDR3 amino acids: CASSYTQTGLNTEAFF. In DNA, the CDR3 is TGTGCCAGCAGTTACACCCAGACAGGGTTGAACACTGAAGCTTTCTTT.

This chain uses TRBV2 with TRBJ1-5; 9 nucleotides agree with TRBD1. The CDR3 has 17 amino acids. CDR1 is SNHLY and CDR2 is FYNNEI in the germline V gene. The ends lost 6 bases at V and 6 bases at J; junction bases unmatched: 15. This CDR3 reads CASRSLKPGQGVQPQHF. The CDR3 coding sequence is TGTGCCAGCAGGTCTCTTAAGCCGGGACAGGGAGTTCAGCCCCAGCATTTT.

The CDR3 sequence is CASRQDTHTGELFF. The CDR3, as DNA: TGTGCCAGCAGACAAGACACTCACACCGGGGAGCTGTTTTTT. V usage is TRBV7-6 and J usage is TRBJ2-2; D gene uncertain. CDR1 SGHVS and CDR2 FNYEAQ come from the germline V gene. The CDR3 has 14 amino acids. V dropped 6 bases and J dropped 3 bases, with 11 bases sitting between them. Supplemented by reference TRBV7-6 and TRBJ2-2, the full variable domain reads GAGVSQSPRYKVTKRGQDVALRCDPISGHVSLYWYRQALGQGPEFLTYFNYEAQQDKSGLPNDRFSAERPEGSISTLTIQRTEQRDSAMYRCASRQDTHTGELFFGEGSRLTVL.

CDR3 in DNA: TGTGCCAGCAGCTCGACTAGCGGGAGGGCCCCAGATACGCAGTATTTT. Residues: CASSSTSGRAPDTQYF. This chain links TRBV11-1 with TRBJ2-3; 14 nucleotides align to TRBD2. J was trimmed by 4 bases and V by 4 bases; bases with no gene match: 4. CDR1 is SGHAT and CDR2 is FQDESV in the germline V gene (reference sequence). The CDR3 runs 16 residues.

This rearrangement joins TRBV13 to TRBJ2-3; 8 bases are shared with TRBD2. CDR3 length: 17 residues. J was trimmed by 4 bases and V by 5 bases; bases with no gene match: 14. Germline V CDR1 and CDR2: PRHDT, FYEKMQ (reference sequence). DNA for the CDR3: TGTGCCAGCAGCCCCTCCCCGGGGGGGACATCAGCAGATACGCAGTATTTT. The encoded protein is CASSPSPGGTSADTQYF.

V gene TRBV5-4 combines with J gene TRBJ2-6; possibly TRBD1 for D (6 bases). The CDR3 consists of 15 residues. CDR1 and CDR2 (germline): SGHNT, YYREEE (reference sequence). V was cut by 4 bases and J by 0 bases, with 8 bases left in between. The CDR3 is CASSRTASGANVLTF. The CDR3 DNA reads TGTGCCAGCAGCAGGACAGCCTCTGGGGCCAACGTCCTGACTTTC.

The CDR3 DNA is TGTGCCAGCACCTTGGGTCCAGATACGCAGTATTTT. Translated, it gives CASTLGPDTQYF. The chain combines TRBV6-6 with TRBJ2-3; the D is unclear. The CDR3 contains 12 residues. The V and J ends lost 7 bases and 4 bases respectively, with 9 bases between them. The V gene's germline CDR1 is MNHNY and CDR2 SVGAGI (reference sequence).

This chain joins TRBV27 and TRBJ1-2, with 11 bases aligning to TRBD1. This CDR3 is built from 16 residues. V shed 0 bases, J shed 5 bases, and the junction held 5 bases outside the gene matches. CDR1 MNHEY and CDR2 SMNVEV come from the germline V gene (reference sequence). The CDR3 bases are TGTGCCAGCAGTTTATCTGGACAGGGGGCGGGGTATGGCTACACCTTC. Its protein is CASSLSGQGAGYGYTF.

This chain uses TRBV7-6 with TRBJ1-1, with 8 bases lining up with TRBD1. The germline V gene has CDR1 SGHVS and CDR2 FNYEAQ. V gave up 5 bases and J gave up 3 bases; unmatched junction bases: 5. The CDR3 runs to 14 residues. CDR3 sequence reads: CASSGLDRDTEAFF. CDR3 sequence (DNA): TGTGCCAGCAGCGGATTGGACAGGGACACTGAAGCTTTCTTT.

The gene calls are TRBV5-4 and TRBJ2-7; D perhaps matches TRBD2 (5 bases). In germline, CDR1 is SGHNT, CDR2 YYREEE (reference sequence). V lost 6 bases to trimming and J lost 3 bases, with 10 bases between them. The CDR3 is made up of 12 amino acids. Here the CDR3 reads CASTTRDYEQYF. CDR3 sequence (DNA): TGTGCCAGCACGACGAGGGACTACGAGCAGTACTTC.

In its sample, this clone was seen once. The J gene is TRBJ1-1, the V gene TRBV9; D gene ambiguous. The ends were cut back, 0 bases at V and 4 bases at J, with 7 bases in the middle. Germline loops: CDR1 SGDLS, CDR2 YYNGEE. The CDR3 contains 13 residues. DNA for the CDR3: TGTGCCAGCAGCGTAGCGGGTAGCACTGAAGCTTTCTTT. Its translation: CASSVAGSTEAFF.

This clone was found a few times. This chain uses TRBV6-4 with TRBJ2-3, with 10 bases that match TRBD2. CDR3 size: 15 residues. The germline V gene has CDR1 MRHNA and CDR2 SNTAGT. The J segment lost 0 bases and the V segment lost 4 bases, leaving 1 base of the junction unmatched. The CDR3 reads CASSATSGSTDTQYF. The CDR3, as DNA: TGTGCCAGCAGTGCGACTAGCGGGAGCACAGATACGCAGTATTTT.

CDR3: CSSPGGQIGTDTQYF. The CDR3 nucleotides read TGCAGCTCCCCCGGCGGGCAGATAGGCACAGATACGCAGTATTTT. J is TRBJ2-3 and V is TRBV29-1; D may be TRBD2 (5 bases). V lost 8 bases, J lost 1 base, and 19 bases lay in between. The CDR3 has 15 residues. The germline CDR1 and CDR2 sequences are SQVTM and ANQGSEA.

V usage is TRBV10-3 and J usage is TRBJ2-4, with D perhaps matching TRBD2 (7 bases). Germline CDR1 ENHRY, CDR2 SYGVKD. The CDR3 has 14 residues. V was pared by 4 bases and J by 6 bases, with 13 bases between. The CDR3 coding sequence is TGTGCCATCAGTGCTGGGGGGGCAGCAAACATTCAGTACTTC. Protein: CAISAGGAANIQYF.

The CDR3, as DNA: TGTGCCAGCAGCTCGCCAATAACTAGCGGGAGCTACGAGCAGTACTTC. Amino acid sequence: CASSSPITSGSYEQYF. The chain uses TRBV7-9 and TRBJ2-7, with TRBD2 matching over 11 bases. Germline V gene data show CDR1 as SEHNR and CDR2 as FQNEAQ (reference sequence). V dropped 4 bases and J dropped 3; count of bases not matched to a gene: 8. The CDR3 is made up of 16 amino acids.

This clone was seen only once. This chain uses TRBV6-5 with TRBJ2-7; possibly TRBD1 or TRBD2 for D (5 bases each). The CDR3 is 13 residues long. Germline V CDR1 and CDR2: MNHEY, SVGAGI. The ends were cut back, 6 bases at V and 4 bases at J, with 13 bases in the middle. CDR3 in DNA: TGTGCCAGCAGCTACCGGGACCTATACGAGCAGTACTTC. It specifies CASSYRDLYEQYF.

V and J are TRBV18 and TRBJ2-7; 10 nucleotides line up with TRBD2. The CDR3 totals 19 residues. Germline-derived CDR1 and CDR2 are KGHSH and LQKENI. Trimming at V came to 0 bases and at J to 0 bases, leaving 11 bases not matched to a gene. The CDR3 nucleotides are TGTGCCAGCTCACCACCGGTTTGGCTAGCGGGAGTCGACTCCTACGAGCAGTACTTC. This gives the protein CASSPPVWLAGVDSYEQYF.

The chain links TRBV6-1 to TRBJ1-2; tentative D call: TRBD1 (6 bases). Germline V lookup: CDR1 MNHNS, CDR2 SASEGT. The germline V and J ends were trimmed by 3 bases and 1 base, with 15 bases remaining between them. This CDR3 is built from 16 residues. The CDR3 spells CASSESLQGINYGYTF. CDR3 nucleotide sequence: TGTGCCAGCAGTGAGTCCTTACAGGGAATTAACTATGGCTACACCTTC.

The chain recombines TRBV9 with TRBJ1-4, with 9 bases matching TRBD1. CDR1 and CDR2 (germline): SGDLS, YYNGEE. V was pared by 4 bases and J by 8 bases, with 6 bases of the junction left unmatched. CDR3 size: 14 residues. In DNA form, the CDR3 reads TGTGCCAGCAGCCCCTGGACAGGGGCCGAAAAACTGTTTTTT. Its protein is CASSPWTGAEKLFF.

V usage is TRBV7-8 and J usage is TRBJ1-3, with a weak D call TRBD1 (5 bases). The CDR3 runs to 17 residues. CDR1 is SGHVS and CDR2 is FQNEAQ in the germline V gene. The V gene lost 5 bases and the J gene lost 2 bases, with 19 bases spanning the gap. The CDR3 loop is CASSQQHFLGPGNTIYF. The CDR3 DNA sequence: TGTGCCAGCAGCCAACAGCACTTCTTGGGACCTGGAAACACCATATATTTT.

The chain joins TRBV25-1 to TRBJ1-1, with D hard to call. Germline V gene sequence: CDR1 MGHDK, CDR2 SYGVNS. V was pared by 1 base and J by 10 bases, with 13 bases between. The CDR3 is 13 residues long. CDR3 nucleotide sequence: TGTGCCAGCAGTGAATCGGGGAAAATCGGAGCTTTCTTT. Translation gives CASSESGKIGAFF. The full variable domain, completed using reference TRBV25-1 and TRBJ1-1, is EADIYQTPRYLVIGTGKKITLECSQTMGHDKMYWYQQDPGMELHLIHYSYGVNSTEKGDLSSESTVSRIRTEHFPLTLESARPSHTSQYLCASSESGKIGAFFGQGTRLTVV.

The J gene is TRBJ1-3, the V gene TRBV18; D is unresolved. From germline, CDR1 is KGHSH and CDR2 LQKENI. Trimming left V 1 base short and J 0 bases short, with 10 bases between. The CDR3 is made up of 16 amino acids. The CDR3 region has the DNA TGTGCCAGCTCACCACGGGTCGAGTTCTCTGGAAACACCATATATTTT. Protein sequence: CASSPRVEFSGNTIYF.

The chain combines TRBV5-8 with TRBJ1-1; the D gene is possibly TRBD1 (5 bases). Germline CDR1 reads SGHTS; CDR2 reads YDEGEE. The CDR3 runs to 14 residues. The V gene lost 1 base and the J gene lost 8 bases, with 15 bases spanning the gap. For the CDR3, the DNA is TGTGCCAGCAGCTTGACGGGGTGGGGGAGCGAAGCTTTCTTT. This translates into CASSLTGWGSEAFF.

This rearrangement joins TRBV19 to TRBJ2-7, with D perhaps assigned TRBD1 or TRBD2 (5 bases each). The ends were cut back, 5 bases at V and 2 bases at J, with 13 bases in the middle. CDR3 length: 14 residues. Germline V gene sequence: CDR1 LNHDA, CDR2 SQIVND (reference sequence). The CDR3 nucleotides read TGTGCCAGTAGTGCCGGGGACGGACCCTACGAGCAGTACTTC. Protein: CASSAGDGPYEQYF.

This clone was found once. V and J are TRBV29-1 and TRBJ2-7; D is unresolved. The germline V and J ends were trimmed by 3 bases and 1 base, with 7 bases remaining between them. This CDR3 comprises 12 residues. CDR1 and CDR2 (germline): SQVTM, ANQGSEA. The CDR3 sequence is CSVEVGSYEQYF. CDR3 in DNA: TGCAGCGTTGAGGTCGGATCCTACGAGCAGTACTTC.

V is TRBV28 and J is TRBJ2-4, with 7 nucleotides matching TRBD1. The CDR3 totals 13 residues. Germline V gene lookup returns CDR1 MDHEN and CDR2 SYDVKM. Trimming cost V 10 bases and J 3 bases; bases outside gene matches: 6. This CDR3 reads CATTPGGKNIQYF. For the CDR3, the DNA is TGTGCCACCACTCCAGGGGGCAAAAACATTCAGTACTTC.

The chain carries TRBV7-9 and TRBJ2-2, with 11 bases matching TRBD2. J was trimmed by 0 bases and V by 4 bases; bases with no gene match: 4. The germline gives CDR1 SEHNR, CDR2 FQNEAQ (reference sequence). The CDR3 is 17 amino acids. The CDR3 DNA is TGTGCCAGCAGCTGGACTAGCGGGCCAACGAACACCGGGGAGCTGTTTTTT. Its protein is CASSWTSGPTNTGELFF.

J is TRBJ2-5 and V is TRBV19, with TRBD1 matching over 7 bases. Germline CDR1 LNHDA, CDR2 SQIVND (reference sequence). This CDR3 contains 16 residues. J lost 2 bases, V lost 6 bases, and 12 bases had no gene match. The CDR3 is CASSSGGQPLQETQYF. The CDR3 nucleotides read TGTGCCAGTAGCAGTGGGGGACAGCCTCTACAAGAGACCCAGTACTTC.

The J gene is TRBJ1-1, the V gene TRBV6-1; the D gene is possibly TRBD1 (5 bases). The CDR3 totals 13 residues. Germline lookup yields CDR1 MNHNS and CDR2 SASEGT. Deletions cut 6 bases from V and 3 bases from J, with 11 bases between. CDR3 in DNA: TGTGCCAGCAGGGGGCGAACATACACTGAAGCTTTCTTT. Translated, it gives CASRGRTYTEAFF.

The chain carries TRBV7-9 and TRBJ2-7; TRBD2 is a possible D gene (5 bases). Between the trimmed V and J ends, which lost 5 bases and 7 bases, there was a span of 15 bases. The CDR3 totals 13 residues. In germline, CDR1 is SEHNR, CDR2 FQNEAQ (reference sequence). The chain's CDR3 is CASSTPAPGEQYF. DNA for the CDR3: TGTGCCAGCAGCACACCGGCCCCGGGGGAGCAGTACTTC.

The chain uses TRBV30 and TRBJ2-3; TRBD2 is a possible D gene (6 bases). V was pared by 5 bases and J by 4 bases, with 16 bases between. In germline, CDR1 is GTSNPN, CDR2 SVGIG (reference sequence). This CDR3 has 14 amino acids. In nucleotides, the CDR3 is TGTGCCTGGGCGGGGAGTGGGTACGCAGATACGCAGTATTTT. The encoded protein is CAWAGSGYADTQYF.